A selection of T cell receptor beta chains follows, all from one sample in a study of chemoradiotherapy in HPV16-positive cancers. Some clones are missing from TCRdb's copy, which holds only in-frame ones; the method was immunoSEQ multiplex PCR. The sample shows around 29,000 clones, over 90% of them seen only once. The sample consisted of blood, taken from a patient who underwent chemoradiotherapy. The origin of the receptors is a human donor with HPV-associated anogenital cancer. Each CDR3 is given with its conserved first and last residue. A D gene is named only where the DNA matches it firmly. A clone size is listed for some rows: how often the clone was seen (once, few, many), or a class if it is expanded.

>TRBJ1-4|TRBD1|.|TRBV7-2|14
TGTGCCAGCAGCAAGGGACAGCGTAATGAAAAACTGTTTTTT
CASSKGQRNEKLFF
>TRBJ1-6|TRBD1|.|TRBV5-6|17
TGTGCCAGCAGTTCGGACAGGGGGCGGAGGTGGAATTCACCCCTCCACTTT
CASSSDRGRRWNSPLHF
>TRBJ1-1|.|.|TRBV28|17
TGTGCCAGCAGTGCTCCCCGGGACATCGTTGGGAACACTGAAGCTTTCTTT
CASSAPRDIVGNTEAFF
>TRBJ1-5|TRBD1|few|TRBV4-1|16
TGCGCCAGCAGCCTAATTGTGGGACAGCTCCTACAGCCCCAGCATTTT
CASSLIVGQLLQPQHF
>TRBJ2-3|TRBD1|.|TRBV4-2|15
TGTGCCAGCAGCCAATTGACAGGGGACGCAGATACGCAGTATTTT
CASSQLTGDADTQYF
>TRBJ2-7|.|.|TRBV5-6|12
TGTGCCAGCAGCACGATTGCCTACGAGCAGTACTTC
CASSTIAYEQYF
>TRBJ1-2|.|.|TRBV5-8|16
TGTGCCAGCAGCTTGGACGTGGGACTTCCCGGGGGTGGCTACACCTTC
CASSLDVGLPGGGYTF
>TRBJ1-1|.|.|TRBV6-5|15
TGTGCCAGCAGTACCCGGACAGTTATGAACACTGAAGCTTTCTTT
CASSTRTVMNTEAFF
>TRBJ1-1|.|.|TRBV4-3|16
TGCGCCAGCAGCCAAGATCCGGGACTTTTGAACACTGAAGCTTTCTTT
CASSQDPGLLNTEAFF
>TRBJ1-5|TRBD1|.|TRBV6-6|15
TGTGCCAGCAGTCTTCAGGGGGCGAGGAATCAGCCCCAGCATTTT
CASSLQGARNQPQHF
>TRBJ2-2|TRBD2|.|TRBV9|18
TGTGCCAGCAGCGCGCCTTCTAGCGGGGGGGCCCTCACCGGGGAGCTGTTTTTT
CASSAPSSGGALTGELFF
>TRBJ2-6|.|.|TRBV28|24
TGTGCCAGCAGTTTATTGGCCGGGAGTCGGGCAGCCCAATGGGGGGTTCGGGGGGCCAACGTCCTGACTTTC
CASSLLAGSRAAQWGVRGANVLTF
>TRBJ1-4|.|once|TRBV28|15
TGTGCCAGCAGTTTAGGGTCGGCAACTAATGAAAAACTGTTTTTT
CASSLGSATNEKLFF
>TRBJ1-3|.|.|TRBV15|15
TGTGCCACCAGCAGAGACCTGGGGACGGGAAACACCATATATTTT
CATSRDLGTGNTIYF
>TRBJ1-4|.|.|TRBV7-9|15
TGTGCCAGCAGCTACTCGCCGGGAGGCAGTGAAAAACTGTTTTTT
CASSYSPGGSEKLFF
>TRBJ1-2|.|.|TRBV6-5|14
TGTGCCAGCAGTCCCGAGGGTGGGCTCTATGGCTACACCTTC
CASSPEGGLYGYTF